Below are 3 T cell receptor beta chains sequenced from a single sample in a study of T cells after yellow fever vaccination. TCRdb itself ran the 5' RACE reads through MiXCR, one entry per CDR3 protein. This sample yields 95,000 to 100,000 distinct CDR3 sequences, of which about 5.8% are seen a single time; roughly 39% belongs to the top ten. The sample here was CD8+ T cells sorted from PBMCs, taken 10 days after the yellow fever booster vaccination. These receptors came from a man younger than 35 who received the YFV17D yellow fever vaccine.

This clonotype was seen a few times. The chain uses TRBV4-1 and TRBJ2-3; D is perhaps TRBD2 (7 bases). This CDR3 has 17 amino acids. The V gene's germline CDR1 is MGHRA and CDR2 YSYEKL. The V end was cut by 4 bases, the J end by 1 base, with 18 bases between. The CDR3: CASSPPAGAEGTDTQYF. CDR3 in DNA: TGCGCCAGCAGCCCTCCTGCGGGGGCCGAGGGCACAGATACGCAGTATTTT.

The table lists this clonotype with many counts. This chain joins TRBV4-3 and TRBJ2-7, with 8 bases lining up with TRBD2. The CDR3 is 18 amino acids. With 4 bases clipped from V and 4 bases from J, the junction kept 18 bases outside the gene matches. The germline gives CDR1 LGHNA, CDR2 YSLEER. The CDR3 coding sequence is TGCGCCAGCAGCCGCTCCGACTATCCAGCGGGGGCGGAGTACGAGCAGTACGTC. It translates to CASSRSDYPAGAEYEQYV.

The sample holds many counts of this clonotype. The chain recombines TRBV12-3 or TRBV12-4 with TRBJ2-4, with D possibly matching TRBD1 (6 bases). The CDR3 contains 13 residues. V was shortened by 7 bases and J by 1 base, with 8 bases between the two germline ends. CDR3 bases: TGTGCCAGCAATAGGGGGGCCAAAAACATTCAGTACTTC. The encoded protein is CASNRGAKNIQYF.